One sample yielded the 10 T cell receptor beta chains listed below, sequenced in a study of T-cell reconstitution after alpha-beta-depleted transplantation in children. Unique molecular identifiers were used in preparing the TCRbeta library. A single record per CDR3 protein comes from TCRdb applying MiXCR to the PCR reads. The sample shows roughly 400,000 distinct CDR3 sequences, roughly 20% of them seen only once. Here the sequenced sample was PBMCs from the stem cell graft donor, taken from the stem cell graft. These receptors came from a human donor who donated a stem cell graft to a child with acute myeloid leukemia.

The rearrangement joins TRBV12-3 or TRBV12-4 to TRBJ2-1; perhaps D is TRBD1 or TRBD2 (6 bases each). Trimming shortened V by 7 bases and J by 10 bases, and 17 bases separated the two germline ends. CDR3 length equals 13 residues. The CDR3 sequence: CASTDGGGTEQFF. CDR3 DNA sequence: TGTGCCAGCACCGACGGGGGCGGGACGGAGCAGTTCTTC.

The rearrangement links TRBV7-2 to TRBJ1-6, with TRBD1 matching over 9 bases. Trimming removed 4 bases from V and 10 bases from J; junction bases left unmatched: 8. This CDR3 has 15 residues. The germline CDR1 and CDR2 sequences are SGHTA and FQGNSA. In DNA form, the CDR3 reads TGTGCCAGCAGCTCGTCCGGGACAGGGCCCTCACCCCTCCACTTT. Its translation: CASSSSGTGPSPLHF.

The genes are TRBV4-2 and TRBJ2-1, with 11 bases aligning to TRBD1. J lost 9 bases, V lost 4 bases, and 5 bases had no gene match. The germline V gene encodes CDR1 LGHNA and CDR2 YNFKEQ. This CDR3 has 14 residues. The CDR3 here is CASSRDRGGVEQFF. CDR3 nucleotide sequence: TGTGCCAGCAGCCGGGACAGGGGGGGAGTTGAGCAGTTCTTC.

This chain connects TRBV7-8 to TRBJ2-1, with a tentative D call TRBD2 (5 bases). This CDR3 region has 15 residues. Per germline, CDR1 SGHVS and CDR2 FQNEAQ. The V end was cut by 2 bases, the J end by 9 bases, with 17 bases between. Here the CDR3 reads CASSLLSEEGSEQFF. CDR3 coding DNA: TGTGCCAGCAGCTTACTTAGCGAGGAAGGAAGTGAGCAGTTCTTC.

The rearrangement links TRBV9 to TRBJ1-1, with 7 bases identical to TRBD1. This CDR3 contains 15 residues. The V segment lost 0 bases and the J segment 4 bases; nucleotides outside the gene matches: 6. Per the germline V gene, CDR1 is SGDLS and CDR2 is YYNGEE. In DNA, the CDR3 is TGTGCCAGCAGCGTAGTCACAGGGGCCCCCACTGAAGCTTTCTTT. Translating it yields CASSVVTGAPTEAFF.

The V gene is TRBV5-6, the J gene TRBJ1-1; D perhaps matches TRBD1 (5 bases). The V end lost 6 bases, the J end lost 3 bases, and 15 bases lay between the germline ends. Germline V gene data show CDR1 as SGHDT and CDR2 as YYEEEE. This CDR3 contains 14 residues. CDR3 nucleotide sequence: TGTGCCAGCAACCCAACCGGGGGAGACACTGAAGCTTTCTTT. Its protein product is CASNPTGGDTEAFF.

J is TRBJ2-1 and V is TRBV7-9; D perhaps matches TRBD2 (5 bases). Looked up from germline, CDR1 is SEHNR and CDR2 is FQNEAQ (reference sequence). V was trimmed by 3 bases and J by 5 bases, leaving 8 bases between them. This CDR3 contains 13 residues. This CDR3 is CASSFTEDNEQFF. The CDR3 DNA reads as TGTGCCAGCAGCTTTACGGAGGACAATGAGCAGTTCTTC.

The sample holds many counts of this clonotype. The chain is built from TRBV12-3 or TRBV12-4 and TRBJ2-1; TRBD2 matches 14 bases. J lost 4 bases, V lost 1 base, and 6 bases had no gene match. The CDR3 is 18 amino acids. In DNA, the CDR3 is TGTGCCAGCAGTTTAGGGGGGACTAGCGGGAGAGCTTACAATGAGCAGTTCTTC. Its translation: CASSLGGTSGRAYNEQFF.

This clonotype was counted a few times. This chain links TRBV21-1 with TRBJ2-1; the listed D gene, TRBD1, was not tested against the DNA. TRBV21-1 is labeled a pseudogene. CDR3 size: 17 residues. CDR3 region: CAPRVPLPGASYNEQFF. As DNA, the CDR3 is TGTGCCCCCCGCGTTCCCCTTCCGGGCGCCTCCTACAATGAGCAGTTCTTC.

This clonotype has only a few counts. The gene calls are TRBV18 and TRBJ2-7; a weak D match, TRBD2 (6 bases). CDR1 is KGHSH, CDR2 LQKENI, per germline. Trimming took off 0 bases at V and 2 bases at J, with 14 bases between the two ends. The CDR3 runs to 16 residues. CDR3 protein: CASSPPLRGTPYEQYF. CDR3 nucleotide sequence: TGTGCCAGCTCACCACCCCTTCGCGGGACCCCCTACGAGCAGTACTTC.